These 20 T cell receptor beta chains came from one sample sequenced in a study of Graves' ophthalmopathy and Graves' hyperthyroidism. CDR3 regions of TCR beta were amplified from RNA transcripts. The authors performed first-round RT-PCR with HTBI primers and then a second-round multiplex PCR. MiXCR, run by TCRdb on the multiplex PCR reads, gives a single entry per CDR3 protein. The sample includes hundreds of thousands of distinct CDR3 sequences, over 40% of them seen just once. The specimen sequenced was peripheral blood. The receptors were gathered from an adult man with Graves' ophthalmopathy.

The CDR3 sequence is CASSGQGLSSPLHF. The CDR3, as DNA: TGCGCCAGCAGTGGTCAAGGGCTTTCTTCACCCCTCCACTTT. The chain carries TRBV10-2 and TRBJ1-6; D is undetermined. This CDR3 comprises 14 residues. The V end lost 4 bases, the J end lost 9 bases, and 13 bases lay between the germline ends. Germline-derived CDR1 and CDR2 are WSHSY and SAAADI.

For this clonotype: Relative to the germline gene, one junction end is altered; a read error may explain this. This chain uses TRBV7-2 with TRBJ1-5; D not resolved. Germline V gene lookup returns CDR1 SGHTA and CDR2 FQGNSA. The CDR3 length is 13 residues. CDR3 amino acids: CASSLDRNQLQHF. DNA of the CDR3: TGTGCCAGCAGCTTAGACCGCAATCAGCTCCAGCATTTT.

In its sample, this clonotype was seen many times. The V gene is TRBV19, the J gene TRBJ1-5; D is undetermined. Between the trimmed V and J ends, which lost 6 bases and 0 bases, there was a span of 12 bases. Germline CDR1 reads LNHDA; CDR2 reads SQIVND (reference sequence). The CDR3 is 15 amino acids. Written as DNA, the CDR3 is TGTGCCAGTAGGCCAAACAGTCCTAGCAATCAGCCCCAGCATTTT. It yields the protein CASRPNSPSNQPQHF.

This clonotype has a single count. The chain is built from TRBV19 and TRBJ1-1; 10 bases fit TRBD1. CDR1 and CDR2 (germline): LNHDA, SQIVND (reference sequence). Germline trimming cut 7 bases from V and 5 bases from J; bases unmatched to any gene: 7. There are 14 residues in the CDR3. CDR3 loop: CASNHRTGGTEAFF. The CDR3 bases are TGTGCCAGTAATCATCGGACAGGGGGAACTGAAGCTTTCTTT.

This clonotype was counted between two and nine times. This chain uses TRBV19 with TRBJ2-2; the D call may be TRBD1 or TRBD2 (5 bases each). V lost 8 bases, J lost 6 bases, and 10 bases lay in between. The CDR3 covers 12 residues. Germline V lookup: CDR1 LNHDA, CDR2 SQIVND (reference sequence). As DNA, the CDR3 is TGTGCCAGTTCCAGGGACCCCGGGGAGCTGTTTTTT. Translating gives CASSRDPGELFF. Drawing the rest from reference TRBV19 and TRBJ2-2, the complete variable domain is DGGITQSPKYLFRKEGQNVTLSCEQNLNHDAMYWYRQDPGQGLRLIYYSQIVNDFQKGDIAEGYSVSREKKESFPLTVTSAQKNPTAFYLCASSRDPGELFFGEGSRLTVL.

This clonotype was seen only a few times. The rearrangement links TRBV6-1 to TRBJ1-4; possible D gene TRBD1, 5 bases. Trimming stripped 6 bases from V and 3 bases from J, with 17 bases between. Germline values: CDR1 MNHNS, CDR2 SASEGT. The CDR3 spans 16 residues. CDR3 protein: CASSQGRGFANEKLFF. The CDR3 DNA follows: TGTGCCAGCAGCCAAGGCCGGGGGTTTGCTAATGAAAAACTGTTTTTT.

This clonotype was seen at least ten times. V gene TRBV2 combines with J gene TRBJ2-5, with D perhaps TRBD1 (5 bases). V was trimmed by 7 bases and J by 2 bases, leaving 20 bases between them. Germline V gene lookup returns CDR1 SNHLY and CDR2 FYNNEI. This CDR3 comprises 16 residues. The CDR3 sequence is CASTVDSATAQETQYF. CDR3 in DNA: TGTGCCAGCACCGTTGACAGCGCAACCGCTCAAGAGACCCAGTACTTC. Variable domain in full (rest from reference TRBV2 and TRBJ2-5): EPEVTQTPSHQVTQMGQEVILRCVPISNHLYFYWYRQILGQKVEFLVSFYNNEISEKSEIFDDQFSVERPDGSNFTLKIRSTKLEDSAMYFCASTVDSATAQETQYFGPGTRLLVL.

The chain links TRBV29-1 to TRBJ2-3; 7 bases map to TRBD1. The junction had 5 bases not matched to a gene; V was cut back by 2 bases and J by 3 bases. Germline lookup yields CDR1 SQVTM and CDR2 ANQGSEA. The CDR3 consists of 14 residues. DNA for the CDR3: TGCAGCGTTGAATTAAGGGGGCGGACAGATACGCAGTATTTT. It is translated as CSVELRGRTDTQYF.

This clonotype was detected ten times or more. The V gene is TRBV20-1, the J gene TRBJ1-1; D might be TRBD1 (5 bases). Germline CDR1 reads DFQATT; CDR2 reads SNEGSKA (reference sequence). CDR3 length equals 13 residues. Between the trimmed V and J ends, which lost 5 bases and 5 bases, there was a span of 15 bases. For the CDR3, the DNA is TGCAGTGCTGAAGGACGAAGGGGAACTGAAGCTTTCTTT. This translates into CSAEGRRGTEAFF.

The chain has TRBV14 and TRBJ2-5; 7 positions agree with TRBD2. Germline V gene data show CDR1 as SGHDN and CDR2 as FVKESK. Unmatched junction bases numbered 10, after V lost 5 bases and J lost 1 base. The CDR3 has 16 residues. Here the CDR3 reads CASSLVQRGGQETQYF. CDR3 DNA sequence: TGTGCCAGCAGCTTAGTCCAGCGGGGAGGCCAAGAGACCCAGTACTTC.

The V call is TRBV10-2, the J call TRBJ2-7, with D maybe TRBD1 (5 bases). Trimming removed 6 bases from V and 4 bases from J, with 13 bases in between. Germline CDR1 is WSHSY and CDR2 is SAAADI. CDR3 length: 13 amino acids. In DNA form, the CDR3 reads TGCGCCAGCAGGTGGACATATCTTTACGAGCAGTACTTC. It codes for CASRWTYLYEQYF.

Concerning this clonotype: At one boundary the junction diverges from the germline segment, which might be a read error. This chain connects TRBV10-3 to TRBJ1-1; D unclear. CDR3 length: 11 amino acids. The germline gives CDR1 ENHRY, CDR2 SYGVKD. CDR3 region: CASSDELEAFF. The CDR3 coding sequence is TGTGCCAGCAGTGATGAGCTTGAAGCTTTCTTT.

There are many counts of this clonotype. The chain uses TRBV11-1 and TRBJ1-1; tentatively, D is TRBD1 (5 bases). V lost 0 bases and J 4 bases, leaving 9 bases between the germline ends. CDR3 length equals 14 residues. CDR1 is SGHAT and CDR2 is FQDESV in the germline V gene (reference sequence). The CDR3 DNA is TGTGCCAGCAGCTTAGCCGTAGGGACCACTGAAGCTTTCTTT. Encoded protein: CASSLAVGTTEAFF.

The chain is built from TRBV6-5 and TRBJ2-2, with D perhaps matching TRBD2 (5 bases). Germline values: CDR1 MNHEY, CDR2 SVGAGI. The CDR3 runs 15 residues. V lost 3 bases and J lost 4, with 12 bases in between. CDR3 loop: CASSYEGRATGELFF. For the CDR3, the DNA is TGTGCCAGCAGTTATGAGGGAAGGGCCACCGGGGAGCTGTTTTTT.

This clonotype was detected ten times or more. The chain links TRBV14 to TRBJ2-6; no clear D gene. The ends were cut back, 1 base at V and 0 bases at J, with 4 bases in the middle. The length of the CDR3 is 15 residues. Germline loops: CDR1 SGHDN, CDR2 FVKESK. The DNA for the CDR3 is TGTGCCAGCAGCCAAGGCGTCTCTGGGGCCAACGTCCTGACTTTC. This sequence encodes CASSQGVSGANVLTF.

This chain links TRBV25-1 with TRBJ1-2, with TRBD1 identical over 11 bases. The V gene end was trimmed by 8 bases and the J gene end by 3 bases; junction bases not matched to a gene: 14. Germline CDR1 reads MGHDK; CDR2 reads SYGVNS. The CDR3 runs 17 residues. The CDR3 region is CASSPNGQGASDYGYTF. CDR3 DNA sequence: TGTGCCAGCTCACCAAACGGACAGGGGGCCTCTGACTATGGCTACACCTTC.

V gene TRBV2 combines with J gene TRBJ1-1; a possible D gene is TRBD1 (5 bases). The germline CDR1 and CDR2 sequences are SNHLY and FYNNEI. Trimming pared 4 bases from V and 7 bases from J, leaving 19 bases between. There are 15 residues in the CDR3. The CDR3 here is CASSALGRVDVEAFF. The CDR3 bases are TGTGCCAGCAGTGCTTTGGGCAGGGTTGACGTTGAAGCTTTCTTT.

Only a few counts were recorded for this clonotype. The CDR3 loop is CASSTPTGENGYTF. For the CDR3, the DNA is TGCGCCAGCAGCACCCCGACAGGAGAGAATGGCTACACCTTC. The J gene is TRBJ1-2, the V gene TRBV5-1; D perhaps matches TRBD1 (6 bases). The CDR3 is made up of 14 amino acids. Germline CDR1 reads SGHRS; CDR2 reads YFSETQ. The V and J ends lost 4 bases and 6 bases respectively, with 16 bases between them.

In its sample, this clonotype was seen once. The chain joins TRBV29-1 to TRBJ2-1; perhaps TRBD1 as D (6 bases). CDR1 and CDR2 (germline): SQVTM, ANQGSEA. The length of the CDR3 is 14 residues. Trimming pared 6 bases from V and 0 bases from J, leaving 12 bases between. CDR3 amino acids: CSVDTGSSYNEQFF. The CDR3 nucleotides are TGCAGCGTGGACACAGGGAGCTCCTACAATGAGCAGTTCTTC.

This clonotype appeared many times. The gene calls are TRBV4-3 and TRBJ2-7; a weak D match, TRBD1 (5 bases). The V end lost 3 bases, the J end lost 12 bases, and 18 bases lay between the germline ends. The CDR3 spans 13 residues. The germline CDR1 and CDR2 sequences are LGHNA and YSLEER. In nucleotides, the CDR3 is TGCGCCAGCAGCCAGCCACCCGACAGAGTCATGTACTTC. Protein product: CASSQPPDRVMYF.